Shown below are 2 T cell receptor beta chains from a single sample sequenced in a study of control samples from healthy donors and cancer patients. TCRdb keeps only in-frame clones here, not all; method: immunoSEQ multiplex PCR. Counted here are more than 110,000 clones, roughly nine tenths occurring once; the ten biggest clones make up around 9%. Sample: blood. Receptor source: a woman in her 30s in good health.

The chain has TRBV7-9 and TRBJ1-1, with unresolved D. V was trimmed by 7 bases and J by 2 bases, leaving 14 bases between them. This CDR3 is 14 amino acids long. Germline V gives CDR1 SEHNR, CDR2 FQNEAQ (reference sequence). Written as DNA, the CDR3 is TGTGCCAGCACCATAAAGGTTTTAAACACTGAAGCTTTCTTT. Translating gives CASTIKVLNTEAFF.

CDR3 DNA sequence: TGTGCCAGCAGTTTGCAAACTAGCGGAAGTTCCTACGAGCAGTACTTC. Its protein is CASSLQTSGSSYEQYF. This rearrangement joins TRBV28 to TRBJ2-7; 8 nucleotides align to TRBD2. The V segment lost 3 bases and the J segment 1 base; nucleotides outside the gene matches: 8. This CDR3 is built from 16 residues. CDR1 and CDR2 (germline): MDHEN, SYDVKM. The whole variable domain, remainder taken from reference TRBV28 and TRBJ2-7, is DVKVTQSSRYLVKRTGEKVFLECVQDMDHENMFWYRQDPGLGLRLIYFSYDVKMKEKGDIPEGYSVSREKKERFSLILESASTNQTSMYLCASSLQTSGSSYEQYFGPGTRLTVT.